This entry lists 14 T cell receptor beta chains sequenced from one sample in a study of blood T cell repertoires in COVID-19. Profiled with immunoSEQ multiplex PCR; TCRdb holds only in-frame clones, not every one. The table shows 650,000 to 800,000 clones, with approximately 90% occurring only once. What was sequenced was peripheral blood. The receptors stem from a woman between 18 and 29 years old with acute or convalescent COVID-19.

V and J are TRBV27 and TRBJ1-2, with 7 bases matching TRBD1. The germline CDR1 and CDR2 sequences are MNHEY and SMNVEV (reference sequence). Trimming took 6 bases from V and 5 from J; bases not matched to a gene: 12. The CDR3 runs 15 residues. The CDR3 DNA is TGTGCCAGCAGCTCCCCGGCAGGGGGTGAATATGGCTACACCTTC. This gives the protein CASSSPAGGEYGYTF.

V gene TRBV30 combines with J gene TRBJ1-6, with D hard to call. CDR3 length: 14 amino acids. Germline V gene data show CDR1 as GTSNPN and CDR2 as SVGIG (reference sequence). V gave up 2 bases and J gave up 7 bases, with 12 bases separating them. CDR3 coding DNA: TGTGCCTGGAGTCGGGGAACTGGGAATTCACCCCTCCACTTT. Translation: CAWSRGTGNSPLHF.

The CDR3 reads CASSLAGGNEKLFF. Written as DNA, the CDR3 is TGTGCCAGCAGCTTAGCGGGGGGGAATGAAAAACTGTTTTTT. V is TRBV11-2 and J is TRBJ1-4, with D perhaps TRBD1 (5 bases). The germline CDR1 and CDR2 sequences are SGHAT and FQNNGV. The V end lost 1 base, the J end lost 5 bases, and 8 bases lay between the germline ends. The CDR3 totals 14 residues.

The chain recombines TRBV19 with TRBJ1-5; D might be TRBD1 (5 bases). Germline V gives CDR1 LNHDA, CDR2 SQIVND (reference sequence). CDR3 size: 15 residues. V lost 6 bases and J lost 6, with 18 bases in between. DNA of the CDR3: TGTGCCAGTAGCCAGGGAATCATGGATCGTCAGCCCCAGCATTTT. It is translated as CASSQGIMDRQPQHF.

The chain couples TRBV5-6 to TRBJ2-2, with unresolved D. CDR1 SGHDT and CDR2 YYEEEE come from the germline V gene. V lost 1 base, J lost 0 bases, and 4 bases lay in between. This CDR3 comprises 14 residues. In nucleotides, the CDR3 is TGTGCCAGCAGCTTGCCTGCGAACACCGGGGAGCTGTTTTTT. Its protein is CASSLPANTGELFF.

The chain uses TRBV5-1 and TRBJ1-1, with D tentatively TRBD1 (5 bases). The germline V gene encodes CDR1 SGHRS and CDR2 YFSETQ. V was pared by 3 bases and J by 3 bases, with 30 bases between. The CDR3 runs 20 residues. CDR3 coding DNA: TGCGCCAGCAGCTCTTATTCACTTCGGAGGGACGGAGGCTTACACACTGAAGCTTTCTTT. This encodes CASSSYSLRRDGGLHTEAFF.

This chain links TRBV11-1 with TRBJ2-1, with TRBD1 matching over 7 bases. With V trimmed by 4 bases and J by 10 bases, 10 bases remained unmatched. Per germline, CDR1 SGHAT and CDR2 FQDESV (reference sequence). The length of the CDR3 is 14 residues. The CDR3 bases are TGTGCCAGCAGCTGGGGCGACAGGGTGGGCGAGCAGTTCTTC. Translation: CASSWGDRVGEQFF.

This sequence joins TRBV6-5 and TRBJ2-7, with 11 bases fitting TRBD2. This CDR3 spans 16 amino acids. V shed 1 base and J 3 bases; nucleotides not matched to a gene: 5. Germline values: CDR1 MNHEY, CDR2 SVGAGI. The CDR3 DNA reads as TGTGCCAGCAGTTACTTCTCCGGGACTAGCGGCTACGAGCAGTACTTC. Encoded protein: CASSYFSGTSGYEQYF.

Points on this clone: Other DNA sequences in this sample translate to the same CDR3. The genes are TRBV18 and TRBJ2-2, with D perhaps matching TRBD1 (5 bases). Germline assignment: CDR1 KGHSH and CDR2 LQKENI. The CDR3 has 14 amino acids. Trimming shortened V by 3 bases and J by 2 bases, and 7 bases separated the two germline ends. The CDR3 nucleotides are TGTGCCAGCTCACCCGGACAAAACACCGGGGAGCTGTTTTTT. Residues: CASSPGQNTGELFF.

The rearrangement joins TRBV6-5 to TRBJ1-1; TRBD1 might be the D (5 bases). V gave up 8 bases and J gave up 10 bases, with 23 bases separating them. CDR1 is MNHEY and CDR2 is SVGAGI in the germline V gene. This CDR3 is 14 amino acids long. CDR3 region: CASYSTWGQRGAFF. The CDR3 nucleotides read TGTGCCAGCTACTCCACCTGGGGCCAAAGGGGAGCTTTCTTT.

The V and J genes are TRBV9 and TRBJ1-2; TRBD1 agrees at 8 bases. V was pared by 3 bases and J by 8 bases, with 12 bases of the junction left unmatched. Germline V gene sequence: CDR1 SGDLS, CDR2 YYNGEE. The CDR3 spans 15 residues. The CDR3 coding sequence is TGTGCCAGCAGCGGGGATGGGGACAGGATTCTGGGCTACACCTTC. It yields the protein CASSGDGDRILGYTF.

The gene calls are TRBV25-1 and TRBJ1-4; D may be TRBD1 (5 bases). The CDR3 sequence is 16 residues long. Trimming pared 4 bases from V and 2 bases from J, leaving 14 bases between. CDR1 MGHDK and CDR2 SYGVNS come from the germline V gene. The CDR3 sequence: CASSAQGGRTNEKLFF. The CDR3 DNA sequence: TGTGCCAGCAGTGCGCAGGGTGGGAGGACTAATGAAAAACTGTTTTTT.

This sequence joins TRBV5-1 and TRBJ1-4; no clear D. Germline V gene sequence: CDR1 SGHRS, CDR2 YFSETQ. V was pared by 0 bases and J by 7 bases, with 10 bases between. CDR3 length: 14 residues. CDR3 DNA sequence: TGCGCCAGCAGCTTGGGTGACTACGGTGAAAAACTGTTTTTT. As protein: CASSLGDYGEKLFF. The whole variable domain, filled in from reference TRBV5-1 and TRBJ1-4, reads KAGVTQTPRYLIKTRGQQVTLSCSPISGHRSVSWYQQTPGQGLQFLFEYFSETQRNKGNFPGRFSGRQFSNSRSEMNVSTLELGDSALYLCASSLGDYGEKLFFGSGTQLSVL.

CDR3 protein: CASREGGSANEKLFF. As DNA, the CDR3 is TGTGCCAGCAGAGAGGGAGGGAGTGCTAATGAAAAACTGTTTTTT. The chain recombines TRBV6-5 with TRBJ1-4; D is ambiguous. This CDR3 is 15 amino acids long. Germline CDR1 reads MNHEY; CDR2 reads SVGAGI. Between the trimmed V and J ends, which lost 6 bases and 3 bases, there was a span of 14 bases.